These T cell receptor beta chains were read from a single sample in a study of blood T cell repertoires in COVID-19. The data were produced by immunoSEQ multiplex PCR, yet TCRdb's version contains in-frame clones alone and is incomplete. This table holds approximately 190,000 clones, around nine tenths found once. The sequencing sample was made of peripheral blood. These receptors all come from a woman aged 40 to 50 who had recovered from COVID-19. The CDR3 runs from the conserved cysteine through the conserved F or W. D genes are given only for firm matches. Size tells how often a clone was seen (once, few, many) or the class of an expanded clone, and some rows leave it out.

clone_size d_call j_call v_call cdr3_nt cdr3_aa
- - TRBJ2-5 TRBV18 TGTGCCAGCTCACCGCTGGAGGGGGCTGGAGAGACCCAGTACTTC CASSPLEGAGETQYF
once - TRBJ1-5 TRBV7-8 TGTGCCAGCAGCTTAGTCCGGACACCAAGCAATCAGCCCCAGCATTTT CASSLVRTPSNQPQHF
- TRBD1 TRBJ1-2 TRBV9 TGTGCCAGCAGCGTAGGTGCGTTGGCAGGGGGCTATGGCTACACCTTC CASSVGALAGGYGYTF
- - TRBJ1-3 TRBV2 TGTGCCAGCAGCGTAGGACAGAGCTCTGGAAACACCATATATTTT CASSVGQSSGNTIYF
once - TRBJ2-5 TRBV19 TGTGCCAGTAGTAGCTTGGCTCAAGAGACCCAGTACTTC CASSSLAQETQYF
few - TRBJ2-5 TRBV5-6 TGTGCCAGCAGCTTCGGATTAGCGTCTCAAGAGACCCAGTACTTC CASSFGLASQETQYF
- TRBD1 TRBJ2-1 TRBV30 TGTGCCTGGAGTGGCGGGGACAGGATGCCCTACAATGAGCAGTTCTTC CAWSGGDRMPYNEQFF
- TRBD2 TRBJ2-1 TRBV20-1 TGCAGTGCTACTGAAGCGGGACGGTCCTACAATGAGCAGTTCTTC CSATEAGRSYNEQFF
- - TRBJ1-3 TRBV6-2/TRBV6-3 TGTGCCAGCAGTTATTATCGTACTGGAAACACCATATATTTT CASSYYRTGNTIYF
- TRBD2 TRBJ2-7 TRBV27 TGTGCCAGCAGTTTAATAGCGGGAGTAGTATCCTACGAGCAGTACTTC CASSLIAGVVSYEQYF
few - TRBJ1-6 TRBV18 TGTGCCAGCTCACCGAGGACGGACCCAGGGAATTCACCCCTCCACTTT CASSPRTDPGNSPLHF
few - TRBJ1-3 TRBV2 TGTGCCAGCAGATACGGGACTCTTGGAAACACCATATATTTT CASRYGTLGNTIYF
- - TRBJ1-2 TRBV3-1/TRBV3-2 TGTGCCAGCAGCCAAGGAACGGTCTATGGCTACACCTTC CASSQGTVYGYTF
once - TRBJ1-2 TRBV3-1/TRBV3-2 TGTGCCAGCAGTCAAGGCAACCAGGCTCCTGGCTACACCTTC CASSQGNQAPGYTF
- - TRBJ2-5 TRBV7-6 TGTGCCAGCAGGCGGGGGCCGTCGGAGGTGCAAGAGACCCAGTACTTC CASRRGPSEVQETQYF
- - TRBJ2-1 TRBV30 TGTGCCTGGAGCCCTACCTACAATGAGCAGTTCTTC CAWSPTYNEQFF
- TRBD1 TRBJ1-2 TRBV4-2 TGTGCCAGCAGCCAAGACCGGGACAGGGTTGTCCGCGGCTACACCTTC CASSQDRDRVVRGYTF
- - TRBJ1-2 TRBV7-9 TGTGCCAGCAGCTTAGGGGCCGGTGGCTACACCTTC CASSLGAGGYTF
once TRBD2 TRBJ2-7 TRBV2 TGTGCCAGCAAGAAGGACGTAGGACTAGCAGGCTCCTACGAGCAGTACTTC CASKKDVGLAGSYEQYF
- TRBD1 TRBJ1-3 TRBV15 TGTGCCACCAGCTCCTTTGTTATGACAGGGGGTGGAAACACCATATATTTT CATSSFVMTGGGNTIYF
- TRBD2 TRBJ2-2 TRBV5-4 TGTGCCAGCAACCCAGCGGGAGTGTCAACCGGGGAGCTGTTTTTT CASNPAGVSTGELFF
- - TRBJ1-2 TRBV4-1 TGCGCCAGCAGCCACGGGGTAGTTAAGGACTATGGCTACACCTTC CASSHGVVKDYGYTF
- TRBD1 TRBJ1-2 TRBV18 TGTGCCAGCTCCGGGACAGGAAACTATGGCTACACCTTC CASSGTGNYGYTF
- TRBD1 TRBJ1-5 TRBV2 TGTGCCAGCACCGGGACAGGGGGCTATCAGCCCCAGCATTTT CASTGTGGYQPQHF
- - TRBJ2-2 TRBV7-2 TGTGCCAGCAGCCCTAGGCGGGGTACCGGGGAGCTGTTTTTT CASSPRRGTGELFF
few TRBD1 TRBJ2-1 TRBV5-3 TGTGCCAGAAGCACGGGACAGGGTGGCAGTGAGCAGTTCTTC CARSTGQGGSEQFF
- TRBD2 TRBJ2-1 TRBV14 TGTGCCAGCAGCCATCCCCCCGGGGGGGGACTAGCGGGTCTAGACGAGCAGTTCTTC CASSHPPGGGLAGLDEQFF
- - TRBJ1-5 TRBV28 TGTGCCAGCAGTTTACCGTTCTCGGGATCTTTCAAAGATCAGCCCCAGCATTTT CASSLPFSGSFKDQPQHF
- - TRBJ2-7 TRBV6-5 TGTGCCAGCAGTTACTCGATCGAGGGCTCCTACGAGCAGTACTTC CASSYSIEGSYEQYF
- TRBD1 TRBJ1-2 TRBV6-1 TGTGCCAGCAGTGAAGAGGACAGGGGAATCTATGGCTACACCTTC CASSEEDRGIYGYTF
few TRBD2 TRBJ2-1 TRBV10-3 TGTGCCATCACATCGGGACTAGCAAGGGGGAACAATGAGCAGTTCTTC CAITSGLARGNNEQFF
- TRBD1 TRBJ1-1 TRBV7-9 TGTGCCAGCAGCTTAGACTGGGGACAGGGAGGGAACACTGAAGCTTTCTTT CASSLDWGQGGNTEAFF
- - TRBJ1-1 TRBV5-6 TGTGCCAGCAATTTTCTTTCGGGAACTGAAGCTTTCTTT CASNFLSGTEAFF
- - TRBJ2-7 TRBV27 TGTGCCAGCAGCCCGGCGGGCACTACTCCTATCGAGCAGTACTTC CASSPAGTTPIEQYF
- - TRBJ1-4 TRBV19 TGTGCCAGTAGTATATCACAGTTTAATGAAAAACTGTTTTTT CASSISQFNEKLFF
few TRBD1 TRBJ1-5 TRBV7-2 TGTGCCAGCAGCTTAGCGAGACAGGGGGCGGCTCAGCCCCAGCATTTT CASSLARQGAAQPQHF
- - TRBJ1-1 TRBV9 TGTGCCAGCAGCGGACAGAACACTGAAGCTTTCTTT CASSGQNTEAFF
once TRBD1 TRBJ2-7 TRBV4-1 TGCGCCAGCAGCCAAGAGGGACAGCCGATCTACGAGCAGTACTTC CASSQEGQPIYEQYF
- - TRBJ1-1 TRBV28 TGTGCCACGGCGGCCAGCCTGAACACTGAAGCTTTCTTT CATAASLNTEAFF
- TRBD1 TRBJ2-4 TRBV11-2 TGTGCCAGCAGCCCCGGGACAGACCAGTGGAACATTCAGTACTTC CASSPGTDQWNIQYF
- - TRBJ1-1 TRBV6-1 TGTGCCAGCAGTGATGGCGGTTGGCGGGTTTTCGGCACTGAAGCTTTCTTT CASSDGGWRVFGTEAFF
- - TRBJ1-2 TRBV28 TGTGCCAGCAGACAGACAGGTAGCTATGGCTACACCTTC CASRQTGSYGYTF
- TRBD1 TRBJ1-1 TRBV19 TGTGCCAGTAGCGTTCTGGCAGGGACGGGAACAGGGGCTGAAGCTTTCTTT CASSVLAGTGTGAEAFF
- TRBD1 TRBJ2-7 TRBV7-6 TGTGCCAGCAGCTTAGAGGACGGGACAGGGTACCACGAGCAGTACTTC CASSLEDGTGYHEQYF
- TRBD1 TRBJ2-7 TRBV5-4 TGTGCCAGCCATCCCCGGGACAGTATCTACGAGCAGTACTTC CASHPRDSIYEQYF
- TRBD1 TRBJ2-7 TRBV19 TGTGCCAGTAGTCCTATCAACAGGGGTGCCTACGAGCAGTACTTC CASSPINRGAYEQYF
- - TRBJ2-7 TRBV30 TGTGCCTGGAGCGCGCCTACGAAGCAGTACTTC CAWSAPTKQYF
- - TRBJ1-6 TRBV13 TGTGCCAGCAGCTTATTGGGGCGTAATTCACCCCTCCACTTT CASSLLGRNSPLHF
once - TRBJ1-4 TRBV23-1 TGCGCCAGCAGTCAATCGTTCTCCAGGGTTGGACGTGAAAAACTGTTTTTT CASSQSFSRVGREKLFF
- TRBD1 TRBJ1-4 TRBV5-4 TGTGCCAGCAGCTTGGCCTTGGGACAGGGCGCTGAAAAACTGTTTTTT CASSLALGQGAEKLFF
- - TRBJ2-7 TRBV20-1 TGCAGTGCTAGTTCAGGGCAGGGGTCGAGGGAGCAGTACTTC CSASSGQGSREQYF
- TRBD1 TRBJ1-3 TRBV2 TGTGCCAGCAGTCGGGACAGGTTCTCTGGAAACACCATATATTTT CASSRDRFSGNTIYF
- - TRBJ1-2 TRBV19 TGTGCCAGTAGTATAGTGGACACCTATGGCTACACCTTC CASSIVDTYGYTF
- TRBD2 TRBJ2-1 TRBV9 TGTGCCAGCAGCGCCGGGACTAGCGAACACAATGAGCAGTTCTTC CASSAGTSEHNEQFF
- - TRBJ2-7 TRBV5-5 TGTGCCAGCAGCTTGGGTCCTGCCTACGAGCAGTACTTC CASSLGPAYEQYF